This TCR beta chain was captured in a study of PD-1 blockade in classical Hodgkin lymphoma. The repertoire was sequenced with immunoSEQ multiplex PCR; TCRdb's copy has only in-frame clones and lacks some. The table includes about 40,000 clones, approximately 87% detected once. Each of the patients experienced relapse following autologous stem cell transplantation, and their brentuximab vedotin exposure differed. The origin of this receptor is a human donor with classical Hodgkin lymphoma. Specimen: peripheral blood mononuclear cells (PBMCs), collected at baseline.

In DNA form, the CDR3 reads TGTGCCAGCAGCTTACCAACCGGGACCACTCACTACGAGCAGTACTTC. This sequence encodes CASSLPTGTTHYEQYF. The chain is built from TRBV7-9 and TRBJ2-7; either TRBD1 or TRBD2 may supply D (5 bases each). Trimming removed 2 bases from V and 3 bases from J, with 17 bases in between. The germline gives CDR1 SEHNR, CDR2 FQNEAQ (reference sequence). The CDR3 is 16 residues long.